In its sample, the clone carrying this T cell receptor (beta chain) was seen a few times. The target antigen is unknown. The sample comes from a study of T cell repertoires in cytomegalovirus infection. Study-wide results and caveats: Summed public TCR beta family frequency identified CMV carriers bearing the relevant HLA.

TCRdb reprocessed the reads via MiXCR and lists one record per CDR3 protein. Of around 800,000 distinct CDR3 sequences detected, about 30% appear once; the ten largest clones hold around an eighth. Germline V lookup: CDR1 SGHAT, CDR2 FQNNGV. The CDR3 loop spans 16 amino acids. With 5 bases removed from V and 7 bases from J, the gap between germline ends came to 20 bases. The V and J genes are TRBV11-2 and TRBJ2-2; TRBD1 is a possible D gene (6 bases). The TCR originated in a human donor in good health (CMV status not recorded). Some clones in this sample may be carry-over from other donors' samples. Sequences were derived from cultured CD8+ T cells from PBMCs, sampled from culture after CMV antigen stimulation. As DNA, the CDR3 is TGTGCCAGCAGCCCCCAGCTGGGGGCTCGTATCGGGGAGCTGTTTTTT. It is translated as CASSPQLGARIGELFF.